This T cell receptor beta chain was identified during a study of naive and memory T cell subsets (TCRdb year 2017). Regarding the study in general: Sorted naive and memory T cell subsets from peripheral blood were analyzed in the study using a UMI-based, open-source pipeline for TCR alpha and beta sequencing. IgG serology results and the functional CMV T cell responses were in complete agreement. RNA was DNase-treated and reverse transcribed with TCR constant-region primers, mostly using SuperScript III.

What the research found in general, with its limitations: RNA-based TCR counts may be influenced by expression changes linked to T cell activation and differentiation. The repertoire findings for the naive and memory subsets could not be validated against a ground truth, as none was available. A clonotype was defined as a single alpha or beta chain sequence rather than as a paired alpha/beta receptor. After error correction, over 95% of naive TCR sequences appeared only once, giving much steeper abundance distributions than memory subsets. In both CD4 and CD8 cells, a rise in Gini index and a fall in Shannon and inverse Simpson diversity were observed from naive through CM, EM and EMRA. TCR abundance followed a power law whose exponent differed between naive and memory subsets but was consistent across the three individuals.

Library method: UMI-ligation and nested PCR. To cover both TRBC1 and TRBC2, the beta constant-region primer consisted of an equimolar mix of two oligonucleotides. The ligated cDNA went through four rounds of PCR with nested alpha and beta constant-region primers together with the SP2 primer. T4 RNA ligase 1 ligated a single-stranded oligonucleotide carrying the SP2 primer and a 12-nucleotide UMI to the cDNA 3' end. Incubation of the ligation reaction was carried out at 16 degrees C for roughly 18-24 hours. To avoid over-amplification, PCR2 was usually performed as a SYBR Green qPCR and halted once a predetermined threshold was reached. Agencourt AMPure XP magnetic beads were used for all purifications after the first. Libraries were quantified by Qubit and checked on a TapeStation, with a main peak expected near 650 bp. Pooled libraries were sequenced on an Illumina MiSeq using v2 2x251 paired-end kits, and typically roughly 0.95-2.2 million reads were obtained per sample. Libraries were pooled at about 3.7 nM per sample, and 5-7% PhiX was added to improve cluster recognition. Processing in the source paper ran as follows. Decombinator assigned V and J genes to Demultiplexor-processed FASTQ reads by tag matching, allowing a single base-pair mismatch. Collapsinator used UMIs to correct both sequencing errors and frequency errors arising from PCR heterogeneity. CDR3Translator translated TCRs and extracted CDR3s from the conserved cysteine to the FGXG phenylalanine, flagging non-productive sequences. Repertoires were subsampled to equal numbers of UMI-defined TCRs before Gini, Shannon entropy and inverse Simpson indices were calculated. Clonotype abundance distributions were fitted to a power law by maximum likelihood within the linear range. On one naive CD8 sample, the pipeline and MIGEC gave similar UMI counts, unique TCR numbers and clonal distributions. The repertoires were searched for under 7,500 CMV-associated CDR3 sequences that had been compiled from VDJdb and a published dataset. TCRdb redid the processing of the public reads, applying fastp at Q25 and MiXCR, and retained in-frame beta chains. Every CDR3 protein is listed once, alongside the most common genes and DNA of its rows. Clone size and V and J calls follow TCRdb, not the original study. This sample comprises 130,000 or so distinct CDR3 sequences, 36% of them detected only once. The ten largest account for around 0.92% of the sample.

Comment on this clonotype: What this receptor recognizes is not known. No base-level quality is on record; no much larger clone is a single base apart.

From the second PCR step on, the TCR alpha and beta chain libraries were amplified in separate reactions. CMV status of each donor was established by measuring IFNgamma production from CD4+ T cells after fresh PBMCs were stimulated overnight with CMV viral lysate. CD4 T cells were positively selected with Miltenyi beads, followed by positive selection of CD8 T cells from the CD4-negative fraction. Cells were stained for CD3, CD4, CD8, CD45RA, CD27 and a live/dead dye and were sorted on a BD Aria II into four subsets based on CD45RA and CD27. Blood was obtained from three healthy volunteers, and the blood from each volunteer was fractionated into CD4 and CD8 T cells and subsequently into four differentiation subsets. Roughly 120 ml of peripheral blood was collected from each donor, and PBMC were isolated from the blood using Ficoll-Paque PLUS density-gradient centrifugation. Sorted cells were lysed in RLT buffer, and RNA was extracted with a Qiagen RNeasy kit and stored at -80°C.

Sequenced: central memory CD4+ T cells from blood. Sample cell subset or site, as interpreted from the label and publication: central memory, CD45RA- CD27+. This clonotype was obtained from a human donor in good health.

The CDR3 region: CASSQDWGGQGPEQYF. The nucleotide sequence is TGCGCCAGCAGCCAAGATTGGGGTGGACAGGGACCCGAGCAGTACTTC. This chain joins TRBV4-1 to TRBJ2-7; 8 junctional bases match TRBD1. The CDR3 contains 16 residues, cysteine and phenylalanine counted. Solely the CDR3 DNA is kept, with 48 bases framed from the first base. The germline V gene gives CDR1 as MGHRA and CDR2 as YSYEKL. V and J are trimmed by 0 bases and 6 bases, and the gene matches miss 10 bases of the junction.